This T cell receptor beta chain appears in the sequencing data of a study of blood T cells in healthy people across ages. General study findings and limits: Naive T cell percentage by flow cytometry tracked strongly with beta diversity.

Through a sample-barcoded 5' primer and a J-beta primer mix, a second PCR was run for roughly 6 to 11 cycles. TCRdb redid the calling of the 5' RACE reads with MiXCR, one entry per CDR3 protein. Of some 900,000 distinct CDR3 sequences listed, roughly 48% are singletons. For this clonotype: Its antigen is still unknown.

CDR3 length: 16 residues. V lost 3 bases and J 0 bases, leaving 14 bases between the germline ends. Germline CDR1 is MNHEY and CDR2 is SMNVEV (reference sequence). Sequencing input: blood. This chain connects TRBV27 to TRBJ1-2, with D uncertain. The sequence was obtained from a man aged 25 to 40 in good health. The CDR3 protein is CASSFRETPTNYGYTF. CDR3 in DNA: TGTGCCAGCAGTTTTCGGGAGACACCTACTAACTATGGCTACACCTTC.